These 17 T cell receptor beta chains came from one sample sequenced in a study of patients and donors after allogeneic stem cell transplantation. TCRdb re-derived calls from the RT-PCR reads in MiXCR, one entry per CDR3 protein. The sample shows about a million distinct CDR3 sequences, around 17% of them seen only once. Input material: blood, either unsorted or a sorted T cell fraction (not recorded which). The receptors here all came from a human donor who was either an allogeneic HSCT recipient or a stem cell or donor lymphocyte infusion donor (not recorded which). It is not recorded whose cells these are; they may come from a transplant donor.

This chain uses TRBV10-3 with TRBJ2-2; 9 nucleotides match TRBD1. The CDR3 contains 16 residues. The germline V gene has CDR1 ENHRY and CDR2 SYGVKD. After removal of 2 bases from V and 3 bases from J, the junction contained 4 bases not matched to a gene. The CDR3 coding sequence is TGTGCCATCAGTGAGACCCGACAGGGGGACACCGGGGAGCTGTTTTTT. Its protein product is CAISETRQGDTGELFF.

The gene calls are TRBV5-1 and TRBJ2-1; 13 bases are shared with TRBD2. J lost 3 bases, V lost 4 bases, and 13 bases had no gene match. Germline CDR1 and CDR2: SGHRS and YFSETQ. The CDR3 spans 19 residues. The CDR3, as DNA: TGCGCCAGCAGCGGCAGGACTAGCGGGGGCGAGTCGCGCTACAATGAGCAGTTCTTC. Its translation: CASSGRTSGGESRYNEQFF.

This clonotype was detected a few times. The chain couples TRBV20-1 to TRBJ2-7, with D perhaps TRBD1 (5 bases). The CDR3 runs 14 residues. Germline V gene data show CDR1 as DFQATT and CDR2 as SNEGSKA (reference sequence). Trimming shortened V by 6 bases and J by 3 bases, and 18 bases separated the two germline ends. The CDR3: CSATKDTGNYEQYF. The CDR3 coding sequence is TGCAGTGCAACGAAGGACACTGGAAACTACGAGCAGTACTTC.

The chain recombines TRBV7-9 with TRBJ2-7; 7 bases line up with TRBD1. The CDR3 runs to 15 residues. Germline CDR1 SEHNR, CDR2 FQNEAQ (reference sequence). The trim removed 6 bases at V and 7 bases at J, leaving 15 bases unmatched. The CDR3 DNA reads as TGTGCCAGCAGAACCTTGACAGGGTCGGATCGGGAGCAGTACTTC. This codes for CASRTLTGSDREQYF.

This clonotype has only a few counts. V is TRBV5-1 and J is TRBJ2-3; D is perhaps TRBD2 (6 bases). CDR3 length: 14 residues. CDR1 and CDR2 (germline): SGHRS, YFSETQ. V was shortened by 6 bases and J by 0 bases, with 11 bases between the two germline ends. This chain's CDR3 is CASNGGGSTDTQYF. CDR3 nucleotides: TGCGCCAGCAACGGGGGTGGTAGCACAGATACGCAGTATTTT.

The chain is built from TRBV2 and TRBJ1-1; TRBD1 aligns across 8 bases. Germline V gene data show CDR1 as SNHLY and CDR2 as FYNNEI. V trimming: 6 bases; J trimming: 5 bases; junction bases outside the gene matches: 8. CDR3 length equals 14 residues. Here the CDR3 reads CASSLQGERTEAFF. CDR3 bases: TGTGCCAGCAGCTTACAGGGGGAGCGGACTGAAGCTTTCTTT.

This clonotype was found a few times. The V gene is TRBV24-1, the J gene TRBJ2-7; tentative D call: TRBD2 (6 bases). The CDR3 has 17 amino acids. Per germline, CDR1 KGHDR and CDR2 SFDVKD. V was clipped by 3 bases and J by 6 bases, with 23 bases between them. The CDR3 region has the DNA TGTGCCACCAGTGATGTTCGCAGGAGGGCCGGTCGGGGCGAGCAGTACTTC. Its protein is CATSDVRRRAGRGEQYF.

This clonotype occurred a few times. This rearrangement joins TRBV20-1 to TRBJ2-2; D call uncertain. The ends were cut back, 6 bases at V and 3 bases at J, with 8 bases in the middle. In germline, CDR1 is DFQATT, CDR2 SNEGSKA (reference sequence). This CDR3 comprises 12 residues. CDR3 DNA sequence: TGCAGTGCCGCTCACGACACCGGGGAGCTGTTTTTT. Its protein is CSAAHDTGELFF.

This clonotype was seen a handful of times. The CDR3 is CASSLARGLGATETQYF. As DNA, the CDR3 is TGTGCCAGCAGTTTAGCGCGGGGCTTAGGAGCGACCGAGACCCAGTACTTC. The V and J genes are TRBV12-3 or TRBV12-4 and TRBJ2-5; tentative D call: TRBD2 (6 bases). V lost 0 bases and J lost 5, with 19 bases in between. The CDR3 sequence is 17 residues long.

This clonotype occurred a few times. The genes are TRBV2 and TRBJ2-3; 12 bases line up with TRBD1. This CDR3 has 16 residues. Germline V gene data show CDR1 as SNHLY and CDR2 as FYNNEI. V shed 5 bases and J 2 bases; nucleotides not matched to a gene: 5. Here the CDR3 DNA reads TGTGCCAGCAGTTCGGGACAGGGGGCGTTCACAGATACGCAGTATTTT. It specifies CASSSGQGAFTDTQYF.

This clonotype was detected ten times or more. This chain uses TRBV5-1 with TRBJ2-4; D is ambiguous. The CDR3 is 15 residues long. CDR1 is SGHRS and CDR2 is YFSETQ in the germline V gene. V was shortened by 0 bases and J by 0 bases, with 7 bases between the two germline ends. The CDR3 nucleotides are TGCGCCAGCAGCTTGGTCGGCCTAGCCAAAAACATTCAGTACTTC. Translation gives CASSLVGLAKNIQYF.

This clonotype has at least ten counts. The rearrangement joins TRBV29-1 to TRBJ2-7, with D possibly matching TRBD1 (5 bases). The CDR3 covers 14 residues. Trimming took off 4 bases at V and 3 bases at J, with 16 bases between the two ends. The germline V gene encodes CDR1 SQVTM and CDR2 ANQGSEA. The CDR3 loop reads CSVVLTTGFYEQYF. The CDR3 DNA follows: TGCAGCGTTGTCCTAACCACAGGATTCTACGAGCAGTACTTC.

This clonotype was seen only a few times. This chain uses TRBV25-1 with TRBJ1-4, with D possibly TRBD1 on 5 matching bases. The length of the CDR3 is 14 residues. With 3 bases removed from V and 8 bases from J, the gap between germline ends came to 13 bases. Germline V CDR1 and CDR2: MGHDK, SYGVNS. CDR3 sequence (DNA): TGTGCCAGCAGTGAGTCAACGGGGCTCGAAAAACTGTTTTTT. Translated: CASSESTGLEKLFF.

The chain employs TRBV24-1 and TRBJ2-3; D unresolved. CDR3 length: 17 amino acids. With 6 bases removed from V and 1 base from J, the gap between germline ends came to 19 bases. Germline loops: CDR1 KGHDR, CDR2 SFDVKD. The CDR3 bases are TGTGCCACCAGTTTACCAAACCCTGGCTCGGGCACAGATACGCAGTATTTT. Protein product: CATSLPNPGSGTDTQYF.

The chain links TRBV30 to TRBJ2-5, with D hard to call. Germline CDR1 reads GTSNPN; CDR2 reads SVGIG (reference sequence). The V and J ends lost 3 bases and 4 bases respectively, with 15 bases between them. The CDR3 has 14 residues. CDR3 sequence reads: CAWRSVGRGETQYF. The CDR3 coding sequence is TGTGCCTGGAGGTCCGTGGGCAGAGGAGAGACCCAGTACTTC. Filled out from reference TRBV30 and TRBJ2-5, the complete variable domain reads SQTIHQWPATLVQPVGSPLSLECTVEGTSNPNLYWYRQAAGRGLQLLFYSVGIGQISSEVPQNLSASRPQDRQFILSSKKLLLSDSGFYLCAWRSVGRGETQYFGPGTRLLVL.

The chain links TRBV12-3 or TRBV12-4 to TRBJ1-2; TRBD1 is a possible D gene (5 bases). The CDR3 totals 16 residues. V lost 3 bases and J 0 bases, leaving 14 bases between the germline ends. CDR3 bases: TGTGCCAGCAGTTTTGCCCTACAGGAGCCTAACTATGGCTACACCTTC. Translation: CASSFALQEPNYGYTF.

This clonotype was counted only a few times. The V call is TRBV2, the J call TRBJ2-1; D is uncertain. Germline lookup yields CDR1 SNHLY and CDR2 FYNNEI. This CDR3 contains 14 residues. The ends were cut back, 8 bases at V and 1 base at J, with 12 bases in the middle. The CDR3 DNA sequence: TGTGCCAGCCTAGGCAGGCGGTCCTACAATGAGCAGTTCTTC. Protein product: CASLGRRSYNEQFF. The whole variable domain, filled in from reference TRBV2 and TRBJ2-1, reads EPEVTQTPSHQVTQMGQEVILRCVPISNHLYFYWYRQILGQKVEFLVSFYNNEISEKSEIFDDQFSVERPDGSNFTLKIRSTKLEDSAMYFCASLGRRSYNEQFFGPGTRLTVL.